This T cell receptor beta chain was observed in a study of blood T cell repertoires in COVID-19. In the study overall: The study drew acute and convalescent COVID-19 samples from the United States, Italy and Spain. The cDNA or gDNA used as material had been derived from T cells, B-cell-depleted T cells, or PBMCs.

Authors' methods: Quantification of nucleated cells was approximated via reference gene primer amplification. TCRdb's copy holds only in-frame clones and misses some; the assay was immunoSEQ multiplex PCR. Clonal size and the V and J genes are those of that table, whereas D and trimming came from the DNA. In the table there are 100,000 to 150,000 clones, 70% to 75% of which are singletons. The germline CDR1 and CDR2 sequences are LGHDT and YNNKEL (reference sequence). This CDR3 has 12 residues. V shed 2 bases and J shed 5 bases, with 4 bases lying between them. The specimen sequenced was peripheral blood. The V call is TRBV3-1 (or the pseudogene TRBV3-2), the J call TRBJ2-1; D ambiguous. The source of this sequence is a man in his fifties or sixties with acute or convalescent COVID-19. DNA of the CDR3: TGTGCCAGCAGCCAACGTCACAATGAGCAGTTCTTC. It codes for CASSQRHNEQFF.